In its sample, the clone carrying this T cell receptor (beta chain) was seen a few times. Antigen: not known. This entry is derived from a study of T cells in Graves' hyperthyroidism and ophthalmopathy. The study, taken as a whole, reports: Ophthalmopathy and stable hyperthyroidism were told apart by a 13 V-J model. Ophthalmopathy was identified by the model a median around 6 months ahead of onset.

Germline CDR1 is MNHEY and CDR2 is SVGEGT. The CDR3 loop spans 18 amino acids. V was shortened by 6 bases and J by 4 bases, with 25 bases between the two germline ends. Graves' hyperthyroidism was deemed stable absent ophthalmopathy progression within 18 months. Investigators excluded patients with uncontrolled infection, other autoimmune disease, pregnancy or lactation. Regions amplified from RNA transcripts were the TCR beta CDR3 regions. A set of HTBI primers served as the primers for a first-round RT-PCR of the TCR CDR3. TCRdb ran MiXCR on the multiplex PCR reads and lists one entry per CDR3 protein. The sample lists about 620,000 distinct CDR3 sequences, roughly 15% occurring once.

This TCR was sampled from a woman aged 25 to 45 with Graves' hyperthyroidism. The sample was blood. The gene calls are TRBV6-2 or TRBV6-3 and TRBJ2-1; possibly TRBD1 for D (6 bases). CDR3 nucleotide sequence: TGTGCCAGCAGCCTGTGGGCTATGAGGTCAAGGGGGTACAATGAGCAGTTCTTC. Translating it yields CASSLWAMRSRGYNEQFF.